Presented here are 21 T cell receptor beta chains from one specimen sequenced in a study of blood T cell repertoires in COVID-19 (dated by TCRdb to the early 2020s). Library construction relied on the immunoSEQ multiplex PCR assay. As stored in TCRdb, this immuneACCESS dataset retains in-frame rearrangements with V and J assigned. A fraction of the clones does not appear; measured against another copy, unresolved V genes explain less than half of the discrepancy, and the remainder lacks a known reason. For this sample the table gives some 500,000 clones, of which 70% to 90% were detected only once. The ten largest clonotypes hold 7.5% to 9.5% of the sample. Sequencing used peripheral blood. These receptors were collected from a woman aged 45-65 years with COVID-19, enrolled during active disease.

V and J are TRBV5-4 and TRBJ2-2; D remains unclear. Germline CDR1 is SGHNT and CDR2 is YYREEE (reference sequence). Trimming took 5 bases from V and 1 from J, leaving 9 bases between them. CDR3 length: 14 residues. DNA of the CDR3: TGTGCCAGCAGTCCCTCCAGGAACACCGGGGAGCTGTTTTTT. It is translated as CASSPSRNTGELFF.

About this clone: The same CDR3 also results from other DNA sequences found in this sample. The rearrangement links TRBV9 to TRBJ1-2, with D possibly being TRBD1 (6 bases). This CDR3 is built from 15 residues. Germline-derived CDR1 and CDR2 are SGDLS and YYNGEE. V was pared by 0 bases and J by 2 bases, with 11 bases between. CDR3 loop: CASSVATGPNYGYTF. In DNA, the CDR3 is TGTGCCAGCAGCGTAGCTACAGGGCCCAACTATGGCTACACCTTC.

This chain uses TRBV19 with TRBJ1-2, with TRBD1 identical over 9 bases. Germline-derived CDR1 and CDR2 are LNHDA and SQIVND (reference sequence). The CDR3 loop spans 12 amino acids. V was clipped by 10 bases and J by 8 bases; unmatched bases: 8. In DNA, the CDR3 is TGTGCCACCAAACAGGGGGCCAAGGGCTACACCTTC. As protein: CATKQGAKGYTF.

The V gene is TRBV5-4, the J gene TRBJ1-6, with a tentative D call TRBD1 (6 bases). Germline CDR1 and CDR2: SGHNT and YYREEE (reference sequence). V was shortened by 10 bases and J by 6 bases, with 17 bases between the two germline ends. CDR3 size: 14 residues. This CDR3 is CAGGNRDPNSPLHF. As DNA, the CDR3 is TGTGCCGGGGGTAACAGGGACCCTAATTCACCCCTCCACTTT.

About this clone itself: Other nucleotide sequences in the sample specify the same CDR3. The rearrangement links TRBV28 to TRBJ1-2; 7 nucleotides agree with TRBD1. Trimming took 3 bases from V and 4 from J; bases not matched to a gene: 2. Germline V gene sequence: CDR1 MDHEN, CDR2 SYDVKM. CDR3 length: 13 amino acids. The CDR3 here is CASSLGQTYGYTF. The DNA for the CDR3 is TGTGCCAGCAGTTTGGGACAGACCTATGGCTACACCTTC.

The V gene is TRBV7-9, the J gene TRBJ2-1, with TRBD1 identical over 9 bases. CDR1 is SEHNR, CDR2 FQNEAQ, per germline (reference sequence). This CDR3 region has 14 residues. Trimming took 7 bases from V and 5 from J; bases not matched to a gene: 6. The CDR3 DNA reads as TGTGCCAGCACCCCCGGGACAGGGAACAATGAGCAGTTCTTC. It encodes CASTPGTGNNEQFF.

The chain uses TRBV3-1 (or the pseudogene TRBV3-2) and TRBJ2-7; 13 bases match TRBD2. Germline values: CDR1 LGHDT, CDR2 YNNKEL (reference sequence). The V segment lost 5 bases and the J segment 6 bases; nucleotides outside the gene matches: 7. This CDR3 contains 15 residues. CDR3 bases: TGTGCCAGCAGCACTATACTAGCGGGGGGGGTCGAGCAGTACTTC. Its protein product is CASSTILAGGVEQYF.

The chain couples TRBV30 to TRBJ1-2, with D possibly matching TRBD1 (6 bases). The length of the CDR3 is 13 residues. V was trimmed by 3 bases and J by 4 bases, leaving 12 bases between them. The germline gives CDR1 GTSNPN, CDR2 SVGIG (reference sequence). CDR3 nucleotide sequence: TGTGCCTGGAGACTGGGGGCCGGCTATGGCTACACCTTC. Its translation is CAWRLGAGYGYTF.

The gene calls are TRBV25-1 and TRBJ2-3, with TRBD1 matching 11 bases. Trimming took 1 base from V and 4 from J; bases not matched to a gene: 4. The germline V gene encodes CDR1 MGHDK and CDR2 SYGVNS. CDR3 size: 16 residues. CDR3 in amino acids: CASSESGTGGPDTQYF. The CDR3 region has the DNA TGTGCCAGCAGTGAATCGGGGACAGGGGGACCAGATACGCAGTATTTT.

The chain employs TRBV9 and TRBJ1-1; possibly TRBD1 for D (6 bases). With 3 bases removed from V and 4 bases from J, the gap between germline ends came to 13 bases. Germline V gives CDR1 SGDLS, CDR2 YYNGEE. The CDR3 totals 14 residues. CDR3 loop: CASSANRASTEAFF. Written as DNA, the CDR3 is TGTGCCAGCAGCGCGAACAGGGCTAGCACTGAAGCTTTCTTT.

The gene calls are TRBV3-1 (or the pseudogene TRBV3-2) and TRBJ1-2; D is possibly TRBD1 (6 bases). The germline V and J ends were trimmed by 7 bases and 2 bases, with 14 bases remaining between them. Germline lookup yields CDR1 LGHDT and CDR2 YNNKEL (reference sequence). The CDR3 contains 14 residues. As DNA, the CDR3 is TGTGCCAGCACCCCCACGGGACAAAACTATGGCTACACCTTC. This codes for CASTPTGQNYGYTF.

This chain joins TRBV27 and TRBJ1-4; TRBD1 matches 7 bases. The CDR3 consists of 13 residues. Germline V gene data show CDR1 as MNHEY and CDR2 as SMNVEV (reference sequence). With 6 bases clipped from V and 12 bases from J, the junction kept 10 bases outside the gene matches. CDR3 loop: CASSTGALGELFF. CDR3 DNA sequence: TGTGCCAGCAGCACAGGGGCCCTGGGGGAACTGTTTTTT.

The V call is TRBV7-9, the J call TRBJ1-5, with 11 bases fitting TRBD1. The CDR3 length is 18 residues. V was pared by 4 bases and J by 1 base, with 9 bases of the junction left unmatched. The germline CDR1 and CDR2 sequences are SEHNR and FQNEAQ (reference sequence). The CDR3 region has the DNA TGTGCCAGCAGCTCGGGACAGGGGGGAATCGGGAGCAATCAGCCCCAGCATTTT. Translated: CASSSGQGGIGSNQPQHF.

The rearrangement links TRBV2 to TRBJ1-2, with D possibly TRBD1 on 5 matching bases. This CDR3 is built from 12 residues. Germline CDR1 reads SNHLY; CDR2 reads FYNNEI. The V gene lost 5 bases and the J gene lost 5 bases, with 9 bases spanning the gap. CDR3 loop: CASSSDSYGYTF. CDR3 nucleotide sequence: TGTGCCAGCAGTTCCGACAGTTATGGCTACACCTTC.

This chain joins TRBV12-3 or TRBV12-4 and TRBJ2-2; no definite D call. The CDR3 runs to 11 residues. V lost 2 bases and J lost 8, with 3 bases in between. The CDR3 coding sequence is TGTGCCAGCAGTTTACTAGGGGAGCTGTTTTTT. It specifies CASSLLGELFF.

The gene calls are TRBV2 and TRBJ2-3; tentatively, D is TRBD1 (5 bases). Germline CDR1 is SNHLY and CDR2 is FYNNEI. V was shortened by 10 bases and J by 8 bases, with 22 bases between the two germline ends. The CDR3 is 14 amino acids. CDR3 region: CATKRGQNEGTQYF. DNA of the CDR3: TGTGCCACCAAAAGGGGTCAAAATGAAGGTACGCAGTATTTT.

This sequence joins TRBV11-2 and TRBJ1-1; no definite D call. Trimming removed 0 bases at V and 5 bases at J, with 7 bases between. This CDR3 spans 13 amino acids. Germline CDR1 reads SGHAT; CDR2 reads FQNNGV. The CDR3 bases are TGTGCCAGCAGCTTAGACTCGGTTACTGAAGCTTTCTTT. Translation: CASSLDSVTEAFF.

The chain is built from TRBV18 and TRBJ2-2; D not certain. This CDR3 spans 14 amino acids. Trimming removed 6 bases at V and 1 base at J, with 9 bases between. The germline gives CDR1 KGHSH, CDR2 LQKENI. DNA for the CDR3: TGTGCCAGCTCCCCAGGAGTGAACACCGGGGAGCTGTTTTTT. Encoded protein: CASSPGVNTGELFF.

A few counts support this clone. The chain has TRBV7-9 and TRBJ2-7; D perhaps matches TRBD1 (7 bases). Trimming stripped 5 bases from V and 1 base from J, with 18 bases between. CDR1 SEHNR and CDR2 FQNEAQ come from the germline V gene (reference sequence). This CDR3 region has 16 residues. The CDR3 protein is CASSPRGTVNSYEQYF. The CDR3 nucleotides read TGTGCCAGCAGCCCCCGCGGGACAGTGAATTCCTACGAGCAGTACTTC.

The chain joins TRBV7-6 to TRBJ2-7; the match to TRBD1 covers 10 bases. The V segment lost 1 base and the J segment 6 bases; nucleotides outside the gene matches: 9. The germline V gene has CDR1 SGHVS and CDR2 FNYEAQ. There are 16 residues in the CDR3. The CDR3: CASSLGGGTGAGEQYF. In nucleotides, the CDR3 is TGTGCCAGCAGCTTAGGAGGGGGGACAGGGGCGGGCGAGCAGTACTTC.

The chain joins TRBV5-1 to TRBJ2-3, with 8 nucleotides matching TRBD1. The junction had 2 bases not matched to a gene; V was cut back by 1 base and J by 1 base. CDR1 is SGHRS, CDR2 YFSETQ, per germline. The CDR3 covers 15 residues. CDR3 DNA: TGCGCCAGCAGCTTGCTGGACAGGGGCACAGATACGCAGTATTTT. It is translated as CASSLLDRGTDTQYF.